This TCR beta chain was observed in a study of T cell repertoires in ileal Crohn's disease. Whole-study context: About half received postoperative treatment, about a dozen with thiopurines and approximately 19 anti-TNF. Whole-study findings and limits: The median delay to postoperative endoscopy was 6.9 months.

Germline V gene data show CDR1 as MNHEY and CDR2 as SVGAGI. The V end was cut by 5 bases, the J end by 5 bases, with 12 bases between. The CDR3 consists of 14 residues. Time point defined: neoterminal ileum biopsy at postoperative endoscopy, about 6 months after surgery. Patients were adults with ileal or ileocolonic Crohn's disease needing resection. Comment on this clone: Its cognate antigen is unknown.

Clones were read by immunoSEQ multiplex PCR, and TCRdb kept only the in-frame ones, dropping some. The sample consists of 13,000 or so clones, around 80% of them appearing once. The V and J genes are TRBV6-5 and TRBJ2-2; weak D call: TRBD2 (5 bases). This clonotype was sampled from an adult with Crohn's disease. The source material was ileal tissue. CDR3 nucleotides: TGTGCCAGCAGTAAAATGACGGGGACCGGGGAGCTGTTTTTT. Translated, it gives CASSKMTGTGELFF.